A single sample is the source of the 2 T cell receptor beta chains below, sequenced in a study of blood T cell repertoires in COVID-19. The data were produced by immunoSEQ multiplex PCR, yet TCRdb's version contains in-frame clones alone and is incomplete. In the table there are about 95,000 clones, 70% to 85% of which are singletons. Sequenced: peripheral blood. These receptors were taken from a human donor in a cohort sampled during active COVID-19.

The rearrangement joins TRBV14 to TRBJ1-1, with 7 bases lining up with TRBD1. CDR3 length: 14 residues. Trimming cost V 3 bases and J 4 bases; bases outside gene matches: 5. CDR1 and CDR2 (germline): SGHDN, FVKESK. The CDR3 DNA is TGTGCCAGCAGCCAGAGGGGACAGTTCACTGAAGCTTTCTTT. It codes for CASSQRGQFTEAFF.

For the CDR3, the DNA is TGTGCCAGCAGACTTCGGGGGGGGACGGTCTATAGCAATCAGCCCCAGCATTTT. Protein: CASRLRGGTVYSNQPQHF. The rearrangement links TRBV28 to TRBJ1-5; the D gene is possibly TRBD1 (5 bases). V was pared by 6 bases and J by 0 bases, with 21 bases between. The CDR3 totals 18 residues. In germline, CDR1 is MDHEN, CDR2 SYDVKM. Full variable domain (remainder filled in from reference TRBV28 and TRBJ1-5): DVKVTQSSRYLVKRTGEKVFLECVQDMDHENMFWYRQDPGLGLRLIYFSYDVKMKEKGDIPEGYSVSREKKERFSLILESASTNQTSMYLCASRLRGGTVYSNQPQHFGDGTRLSIL.